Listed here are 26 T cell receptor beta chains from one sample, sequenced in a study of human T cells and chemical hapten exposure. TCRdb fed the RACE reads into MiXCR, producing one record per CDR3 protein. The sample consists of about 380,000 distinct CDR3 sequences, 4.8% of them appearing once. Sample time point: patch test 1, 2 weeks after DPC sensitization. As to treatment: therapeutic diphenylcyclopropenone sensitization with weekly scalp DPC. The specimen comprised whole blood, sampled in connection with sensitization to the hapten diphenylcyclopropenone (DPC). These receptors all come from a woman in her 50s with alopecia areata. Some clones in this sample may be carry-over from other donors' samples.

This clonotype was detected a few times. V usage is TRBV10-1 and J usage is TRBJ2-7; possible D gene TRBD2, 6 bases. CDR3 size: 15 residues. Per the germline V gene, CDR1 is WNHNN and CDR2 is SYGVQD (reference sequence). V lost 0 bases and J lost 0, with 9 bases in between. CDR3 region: CASSESVADSYEQYF. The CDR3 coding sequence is TGCGCCAGCAGTGAGTCGGTAGCGGACTCCTACGAGCAGTACTTC.

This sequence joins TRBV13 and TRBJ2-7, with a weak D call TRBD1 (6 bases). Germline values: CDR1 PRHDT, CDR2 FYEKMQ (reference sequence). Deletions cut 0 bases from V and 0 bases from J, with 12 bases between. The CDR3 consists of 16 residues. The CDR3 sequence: CASSLGRQQGSYEQYF. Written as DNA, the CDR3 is TGTGCCAGCAGCTTAGGCCGTCAACAGGGCTCCTACGAGCAGTACTTC.

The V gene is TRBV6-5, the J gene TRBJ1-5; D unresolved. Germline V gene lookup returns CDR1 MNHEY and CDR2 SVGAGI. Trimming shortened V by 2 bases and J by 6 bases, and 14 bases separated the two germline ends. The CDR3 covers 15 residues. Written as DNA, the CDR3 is TGTGCCAGCAGTTACAACGGACTGATGCCTCAGCCCCAGCATTTT. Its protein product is CASSYNGLMPQPQHF.

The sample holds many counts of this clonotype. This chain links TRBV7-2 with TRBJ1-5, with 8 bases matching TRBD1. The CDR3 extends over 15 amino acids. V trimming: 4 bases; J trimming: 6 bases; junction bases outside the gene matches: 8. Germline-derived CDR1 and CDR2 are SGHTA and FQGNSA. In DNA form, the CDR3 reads TGTGCCAGCAGCTCGAGGACAGGGTTTTCTCAGCCCCAGCATTTT. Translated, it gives CASSSRTGFSQPQHF.

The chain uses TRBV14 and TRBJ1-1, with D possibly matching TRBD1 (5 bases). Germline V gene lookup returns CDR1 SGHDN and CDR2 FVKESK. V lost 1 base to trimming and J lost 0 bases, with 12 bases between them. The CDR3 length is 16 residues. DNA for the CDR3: TGTGCCAGCAGCCAAGTCGGGGCCGTAATGAACACTGAAGCTTTCTTT. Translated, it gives CASSQVGAVMNTEAFF.

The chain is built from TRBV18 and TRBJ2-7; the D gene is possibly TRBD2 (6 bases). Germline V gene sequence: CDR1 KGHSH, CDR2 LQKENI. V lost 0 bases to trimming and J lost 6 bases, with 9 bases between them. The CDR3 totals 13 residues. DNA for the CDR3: TGTGCCAGCTCACCACCGGGGGGAACCGAGCAGTACTTC. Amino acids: CASSPPGGTEQYF. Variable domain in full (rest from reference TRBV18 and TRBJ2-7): NAGVMQNPRHLVRRRGQEARLRCSPMKGHSHVYWYRQLPEEGLKFMVYLQKENIIDESGMPKERFSAEFPKEGPSILRIQQVVRGDSAAYFCASSPPGGTEQYFGPGTRLTVT.

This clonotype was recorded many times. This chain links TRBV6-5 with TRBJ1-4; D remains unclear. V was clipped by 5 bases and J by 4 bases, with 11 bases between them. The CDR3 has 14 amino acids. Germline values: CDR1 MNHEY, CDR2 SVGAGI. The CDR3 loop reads CASSEGRINEKLFF. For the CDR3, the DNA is TGTGCCAGCAGTGAAGGACGGATTAATGAAAAACTGTTTTTT.

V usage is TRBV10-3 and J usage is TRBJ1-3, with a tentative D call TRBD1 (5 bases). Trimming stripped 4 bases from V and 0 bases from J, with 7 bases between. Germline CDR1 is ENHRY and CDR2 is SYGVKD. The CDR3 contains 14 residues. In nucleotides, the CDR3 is TGTGCCATCAGTGCGGGGGGCTCTGGAAACACCATATATTTT. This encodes CAISAGGSGNTIYF.

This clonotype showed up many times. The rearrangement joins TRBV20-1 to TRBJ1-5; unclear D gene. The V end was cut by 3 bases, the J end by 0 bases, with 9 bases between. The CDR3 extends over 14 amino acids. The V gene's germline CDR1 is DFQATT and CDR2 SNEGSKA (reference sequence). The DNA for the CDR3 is TGCAGTGCTAGCCGCCAGCTTAGCAATCAGCCCCAGCATTTT. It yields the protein CSASRQLSNQPQHF.

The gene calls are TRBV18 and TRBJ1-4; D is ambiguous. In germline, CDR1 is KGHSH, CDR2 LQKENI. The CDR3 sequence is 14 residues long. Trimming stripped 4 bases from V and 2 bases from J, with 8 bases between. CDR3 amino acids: CASSLRDTNEKLFF. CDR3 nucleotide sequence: TGTGCCAGCTCACTAAGGGATACTAATGAAAAACTGTTTTTT.

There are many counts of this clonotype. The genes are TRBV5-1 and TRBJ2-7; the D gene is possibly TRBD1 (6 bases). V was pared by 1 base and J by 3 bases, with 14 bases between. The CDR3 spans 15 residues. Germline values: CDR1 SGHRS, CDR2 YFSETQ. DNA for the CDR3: TGCGCCAGCAGCTTGATACCGGGGACAAGCTACGAGCAGTACTTC. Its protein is CASSLIPGTSYEQYF.

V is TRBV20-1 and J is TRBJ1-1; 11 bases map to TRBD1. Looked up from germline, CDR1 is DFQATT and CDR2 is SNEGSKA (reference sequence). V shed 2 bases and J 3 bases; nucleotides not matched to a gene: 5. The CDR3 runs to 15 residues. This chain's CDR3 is CSARWTGGLDTEAFF. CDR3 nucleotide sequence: TGCAGTGCTAGATGGACAGGGGGCCTCGACACTGAAGCTTTCTTT.

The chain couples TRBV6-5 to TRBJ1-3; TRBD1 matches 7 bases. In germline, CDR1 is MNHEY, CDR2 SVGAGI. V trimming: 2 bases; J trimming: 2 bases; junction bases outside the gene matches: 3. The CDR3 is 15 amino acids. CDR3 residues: CASSYQGQTGNTIYF. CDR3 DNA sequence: TGTGCCAGCAGTTACCAGGGACAGACTGGAAACACCATATATTTT.

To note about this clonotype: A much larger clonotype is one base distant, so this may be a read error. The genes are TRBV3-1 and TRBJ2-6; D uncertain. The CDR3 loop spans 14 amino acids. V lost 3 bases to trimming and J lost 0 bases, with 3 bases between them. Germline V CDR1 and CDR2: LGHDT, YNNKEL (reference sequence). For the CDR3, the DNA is TGTGCCAGCAGCCACAGCTCTGGGGCCAACGTCCTGACTTTC. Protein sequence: CASSHSSGANVLTF.

CDR3 residues: CASSSRPISGQRSDTQYF. The CDR3 DNA reads TGTGCCAGCAGTTCCCGCCCCATATCGGGACAGAGATCAGATACGCAGTATTTT. The chain couples TRBV27 to TRBJ2-3; 7 positions match TRBD1. Germline CDR1 is MNHEY and CDR2 is SMNVEV (reference sequence). The CDR3 totals 18 residues. V was pared by 4 bases and J by 4 bases, with 17 bases of the junction left unmatched.

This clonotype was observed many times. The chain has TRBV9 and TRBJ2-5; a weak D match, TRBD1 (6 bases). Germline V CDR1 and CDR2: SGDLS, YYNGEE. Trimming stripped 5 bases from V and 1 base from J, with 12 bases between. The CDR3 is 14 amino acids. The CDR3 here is CASSLTGTQETQYF. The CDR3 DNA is TGTGCCAGCAGTCTCACAGGGACCCAAGAGACCCAGTACTTC.

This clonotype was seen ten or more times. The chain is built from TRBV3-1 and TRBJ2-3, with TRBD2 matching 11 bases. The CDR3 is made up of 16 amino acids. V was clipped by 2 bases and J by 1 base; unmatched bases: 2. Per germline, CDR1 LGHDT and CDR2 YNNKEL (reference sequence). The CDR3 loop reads CASSQLAGGGTDTQYF. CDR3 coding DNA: TGTGCCAGCAGCCAATTAGCGGGGGGGGGCACAGATACGCAGTATTTT.

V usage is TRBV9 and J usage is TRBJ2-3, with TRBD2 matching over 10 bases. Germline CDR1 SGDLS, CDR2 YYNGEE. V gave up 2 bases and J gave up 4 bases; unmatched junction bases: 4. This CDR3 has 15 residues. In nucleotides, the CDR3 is TGTGCCAGCAGCGTCTTAGCGGGAGGTGCAGATACGCAGTATTTT. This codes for CASSVLAGGADTQYF.

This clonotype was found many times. The CDR3 region has the DNA TGCGCCAGCAGAGGACAGGGGCTCAATTCACCCCTCCACTTT. Translated: CASRGQGLNSPLHF. The chain links TRBV5-1 to TRBJ1-6, with 9 bases matching TRBD1. CDR3 length: 14 amino acids. J gave up 7 bases and V 5 bases, and 4 bases lay outside the gene matches. Germline V gene lookup returns CDR1 SGHRS and CDR2 YFSETQ. The full variable domain, rest sourced from reference TRBV5-1 and TRBJ1-6, is KAGVTQTPRYLIKTRGQQVTLSCSPISGHRSVSWYQQTPGQGLQFLFEYFSETQRNKGNFPGRFSGRQFSNSRSEMNVSTLELGDSALYLCASRGQGLNSPLHFGNGTRLTVT.

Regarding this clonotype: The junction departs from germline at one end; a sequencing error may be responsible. CDR3 bases: TGTGTTAGTGGACACAGGGTTACAGATACGCAGTATTTT. It specifies CVSGHRVTDTQYF. The rearrangement links TRBV12-5 to TRBJ2-3, with D maybe TRBD1 (6 bases). Germline-derived CDR1 and CDR2 are LGHNT and FRNRAP. The CDR3 totals 13 residues.

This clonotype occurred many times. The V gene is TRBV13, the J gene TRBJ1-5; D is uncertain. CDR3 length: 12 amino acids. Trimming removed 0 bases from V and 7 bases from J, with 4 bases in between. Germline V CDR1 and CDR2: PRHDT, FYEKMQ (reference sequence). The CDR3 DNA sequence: TGTGCCAGCAGCTTAGGGCGGCAGCCCCAGCATTTT. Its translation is CASSLGRQPQHF.

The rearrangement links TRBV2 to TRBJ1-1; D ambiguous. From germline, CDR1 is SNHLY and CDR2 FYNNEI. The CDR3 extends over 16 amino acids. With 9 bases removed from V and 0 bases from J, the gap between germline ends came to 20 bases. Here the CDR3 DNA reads TGTGCCAGTACCCGACAAGGCCTTTCCATGAACACTGAAGCTTTCTTT. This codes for CASTRQGLSMNTEAFF.

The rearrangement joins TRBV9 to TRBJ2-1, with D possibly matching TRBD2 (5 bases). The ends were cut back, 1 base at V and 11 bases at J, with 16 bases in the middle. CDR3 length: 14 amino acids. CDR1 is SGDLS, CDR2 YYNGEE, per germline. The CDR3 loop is CASSVLVGEGKQFF. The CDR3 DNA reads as TGTGCCAGCAGCGTATTAGTAGGCGAGGGAAAGCAGTTCTTC.

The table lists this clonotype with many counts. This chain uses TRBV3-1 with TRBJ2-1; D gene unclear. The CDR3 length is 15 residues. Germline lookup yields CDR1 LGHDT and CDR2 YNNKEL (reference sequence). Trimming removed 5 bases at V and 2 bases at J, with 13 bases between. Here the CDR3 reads CASSAQKGAYNEQFF. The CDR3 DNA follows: TGTGCCAGCAGCGCCCAGAAAGGCGCCTACAATGAGCAGTTCTTC.

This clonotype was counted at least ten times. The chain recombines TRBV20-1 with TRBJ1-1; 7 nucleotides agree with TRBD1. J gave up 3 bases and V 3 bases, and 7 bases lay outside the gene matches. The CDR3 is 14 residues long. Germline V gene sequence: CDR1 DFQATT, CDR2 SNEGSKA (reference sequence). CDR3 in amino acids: CSARDRRADTEAFF. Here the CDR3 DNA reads TGCAGTGCTAGGGACAGGCGGGCTGACACTGAAGCTTTCTTT.

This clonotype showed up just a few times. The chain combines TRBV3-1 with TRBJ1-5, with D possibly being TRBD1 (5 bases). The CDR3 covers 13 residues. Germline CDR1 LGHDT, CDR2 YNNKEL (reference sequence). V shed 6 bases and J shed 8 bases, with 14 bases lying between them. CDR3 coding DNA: TGTGCCAGCAGTTACCAGGGTAGGGAGCCCCAGCATTTT. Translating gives CASSYQGREPQHF.